This TCR beta chain stems from a study of yellow fever vaccine responses in identical twins. One entry per CDR3 protein, called by TCRdb with MiXCR from the RT-PCR reads. The sample has 15,000 to 20,000 distinct CDR3 sequences, about four fifths seen once. Deletions cut 6 bases from V and 4 bases from J, with 8 bases between. The CDR3 is 12 residues long. Germline CDR1 and CDR2: MDHEN and SYDVKM. This TCR derives from a woman aged 18-29 years who received the yellow fever vaccine. The sample here was T cells from blood (PBMCs), unsorted or a sorted subset (not recorded which), taken before or after yellow fever vaccination (not recorded which). The gene calls are TRBV28 and TRBJ2-3; D unresolved. CDR3 residues: CASRADADTQYF. The DNA for the CDR3 is TGTGCCAGCAGGGCGGACGCAGATACGCAGTATTTT.